This entry is about one T cell receptor beta chain. Germline V CDR1 and CDR2: SGHRS, YFSETQ. Trimming cost V 4 bases and J 9 bases; bases outside gene matches: 5. The CDR3 spans 13 residues. This sample was included in a study of blood T cell repertoires in COVID-19. Across the study: Acute and convalescent COVID-19 specimens originated in the United States, Italy and Spain. Nucleic acid was either cDNA or gDNA, and it came from T cells, B-cell-depleted T cells, or PBMCs.

Original methodology: Reference gene primer amplification in the assay estimated nucleated cell counts. TCRdb's copy holds only in-frame clones and misses some; the assay was immunoSEQ multiplex PCR. V, J and clone size reflect that table, while D and trimming were determined from the DNA. The sample carries approximately 280,000 clones, 75% to 90% recorded once. V usage is TRBV5-1 and J usage is TRBJ2-5, with TRBD1 matching 11 bases. The sequencing sample was made of peripheral blood. The TCR was taken from a woman aged 70-85 years with acute or convalescent COVID-19. CDR3 protein: CASSPGTGGAQYF. The CDR3 coding sequence is TGCGCCAGCAGCCCGGGGACAGGGGGGGCCCAGTACTTC. The complete variable domain, with remaining parts taken from reference TRBV5-1 and TRBJ2-5, reads KAGVTQTPRYLIKTRGQQVTLSCSPISGHRSVSWYQQTPGQGLQFLFEYFSETQRNKGNFPGRFSGRQFSNSRSEMNVSTLELGDSALYLCASSPGTGGAQYFGPGTRLLVL.